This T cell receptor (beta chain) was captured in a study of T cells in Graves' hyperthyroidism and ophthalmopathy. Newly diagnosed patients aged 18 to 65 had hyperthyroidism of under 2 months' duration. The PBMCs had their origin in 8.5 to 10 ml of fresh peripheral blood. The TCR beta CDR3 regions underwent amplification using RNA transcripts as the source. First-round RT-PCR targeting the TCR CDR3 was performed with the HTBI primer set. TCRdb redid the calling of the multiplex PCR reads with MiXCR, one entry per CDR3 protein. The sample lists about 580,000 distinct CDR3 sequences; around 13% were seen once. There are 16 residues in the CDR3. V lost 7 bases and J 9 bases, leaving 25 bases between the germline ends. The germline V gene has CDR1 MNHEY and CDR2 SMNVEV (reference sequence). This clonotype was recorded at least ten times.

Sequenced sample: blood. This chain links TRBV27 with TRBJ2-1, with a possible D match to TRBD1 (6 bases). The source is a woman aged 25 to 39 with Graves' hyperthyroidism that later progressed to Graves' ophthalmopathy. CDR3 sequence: CASTVVGGQISGEQFF. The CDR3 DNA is TGTGCCAGCACAGTTGTAGGAGGACAGATATCGGGTGAGCAGTTCTTC.